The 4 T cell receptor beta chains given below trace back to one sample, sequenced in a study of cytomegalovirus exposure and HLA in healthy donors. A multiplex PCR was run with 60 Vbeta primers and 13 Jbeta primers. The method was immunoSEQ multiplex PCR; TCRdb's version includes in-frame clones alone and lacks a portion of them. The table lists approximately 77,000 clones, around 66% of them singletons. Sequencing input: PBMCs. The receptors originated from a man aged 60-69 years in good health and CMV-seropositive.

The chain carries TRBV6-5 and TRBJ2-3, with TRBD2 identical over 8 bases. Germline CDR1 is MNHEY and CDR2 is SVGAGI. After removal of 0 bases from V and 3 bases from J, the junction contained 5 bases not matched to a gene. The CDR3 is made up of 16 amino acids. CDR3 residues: CASSYSLRGGTDTQYF. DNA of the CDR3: TGTGCCAGCAGTTACTCGTTACGGGGGGGAACAGATACGCAGTATTTT.

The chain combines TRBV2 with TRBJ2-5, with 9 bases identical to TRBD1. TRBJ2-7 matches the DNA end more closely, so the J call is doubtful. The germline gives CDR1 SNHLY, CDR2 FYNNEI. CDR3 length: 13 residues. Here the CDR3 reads CASSGTGSYEQYF. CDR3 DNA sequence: TGTGCCAGCAGCGGGACAGGGTCCTACGAGCAGTACTTC.

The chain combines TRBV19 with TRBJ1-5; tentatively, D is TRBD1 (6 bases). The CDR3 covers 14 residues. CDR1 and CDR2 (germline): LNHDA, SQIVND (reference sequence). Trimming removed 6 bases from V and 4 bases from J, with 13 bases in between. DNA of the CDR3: TGTGCCAGTAGGCCGGACAGCCTAAATCAGCCCCAGCATTTT. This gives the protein CASRPDSLNQPQHF.

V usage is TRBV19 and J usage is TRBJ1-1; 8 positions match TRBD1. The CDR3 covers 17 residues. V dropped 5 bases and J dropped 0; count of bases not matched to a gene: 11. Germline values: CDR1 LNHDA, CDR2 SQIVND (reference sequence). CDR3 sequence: CASSQSTGDDLNTEAFF. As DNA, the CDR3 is TGTGCCAGTAGTCAATCGACAGGGGATGACTTGAACACTGAAGCTTTCTTT.